One and the same sample provided the 30 T cell receptor beta chains below, sequenced in a study of T cell clonality in common variable immunodeficiency. General study results and limits: Fewer deletions and N-nucleotide insertions were reportedly seen in common variable immunodeficiency TCR beta sequences.

These receptors have no known antigen. Libraries were prepared by immunoSEQ multiplex PCR; TCRdb keeps only in-frame clonotypes and omits some of them. With some 15,000 clones in the sample, the ten largest clones hold approximately 4.4%. Sequenced input: peripheral blood mononuclear cells. The receptors here all came from a human donor with common variable immunodeficiency.

Details on this clone: Read sequence stops 3 residues before the CDR3 end, and the germline J gene provides the missing end. The V gene is TRBV6-2 or TRBV6-3, the J gene TRBJ2-5; tentative D call: TRBD1 (6 bases). Germline V gene data show CDR1 as MNHEY and CDR2 as SVGEGT. This CDR3 has 13 amino acids. The germline V and J ends were trimmed by 2 bases and 7 bases, with 11 bases remaining between them. The CDR3 protein is CASSYGSRGTQYF. The covered CDR3 bases are TGTGCCAGCAGTTACGGAAGCAGGGGGACC.

The CDR3 sequence is CASSLEAGGNEQFF. The covered CDR3 bases are TGTGCCAGCAGCTTAGAAGCAGGGGGCAATGAG. V usage is TRBV13 and J usage is TRBJ2-1, with 7 nucleotides matching TRBD1. The read halts 3 residues ahead of the CDR3 end, with the missing end drawn from the germline J gene. The CDR3 consists of 14 residues. V lost 1 base, J lost 6 bases, and 3 bases stayed unmatched. CDR1 is PRHDT, CDR2 FYEKMQ, per germline (reference sequence).

The CDR3 loop is CASSLQAGEQYF. The part of the CDR3 DNA that was read is TGTGCCAGCAGCCTTCAGGCAGGCGAG. The J gene is TRBJ2-7, the V gene TRBV7-9, with D unresolved. Read data end 3 residues before the CDR3 end; the end is taken from the germline J gene. V lost 5 bases to trimming and J lost 6 bases, with 11 bases between them. Germline CDR1 reads SEHNR; CDR2 reads FQNEAQ (reference sequence). The CDR3 sequence is 12 residues long.

Details on this clone: The CDR3 end lies 3 residues beyond the end of the read and is filled in from the germline J gene. Other DNA sequences in the sample encode the same CDR3. The genes are TRBV7-9 and TRBJ1-1; D is undetermined. The CDR3 has 13 amino acids. CDR1 and CDR2 from the germline V gene are SEHNR and FQNEAQ (reference sequence). V dropped 3 bases and J dropped 5 bases, with 10 bases sitting between them. This CDR3 is CASSFRVGTEAFF. The covered CDR3 bases are TGTGCCAGCAGCTTTCGGGTGGGTACTGAA. Supplemented by reference TRBV7-9 and TRBJ1-1, the full variable domain reads DTGVSQNPRHKITKRGQNVTFRCDPISEHNRLYWYRQTLGQGPEFLTYFQNEAQLEKSRLLSDRFSAERPKGSFSTLEIQRTEQGDSAMYLCASSFRVGTEAFFGQGTRLTVV.

In regard to this clone: From the germline J gene comes the end of the CDR3, since the read stops 3 residues before it. The V and J genes are TRBV20-1 and TRBJ2-7; the match to TRBD1 covers 8 bases. Germline V gene data show CDR1 as DFQATT and CDR2 as SNEGSKA (reference sequence). This CDR3 contains 12 residues. The trim removed 7 bases at V and 3 bases at J, leaving 5 bases unmatched. The sequenced CDR3 bases are TGCAGTGTCGACAGGGGCGACTACGAG. Its translation: CSVDRGDYE. The CDR3 in full is CSVDRGDYEQYF.

Worth noting for this clone: The read ends 3 residues early relative to the CDR3; the germline J gene fills the gap. The chain uses TRBV5-1 and TRBJ1-3, with D maybe TRBD1 (5 bases). V shed 0 bases and J shed 1 base, with 17 bases lying between them. CDR3 size: 18 residues. Germline lookup yields CDR1 SGHRS and CDR2 YFSETQ. The sequenced part of the CDR3 DNA is TGCGCCAGCAGCTTGGATGCTCAGGGCTCCAGGTCTGGAAACACC. Translation: CASSLDAQGSRSGNT. The whole CDR3 protein is CASSLDAQGSRSGNTIYF.

A remark on this clone: The read finishes 3 residues shy of the CDR3 end, and the germline J gene is used to complete it. The chain is built from TRBV13 and TRBJ2-5; TRBD1 agrees at 7 bases. After removal of 4 bases from V and 3 bases from J, the junction contained 11 bases not matched to a gene. In germline, CDR1 is PRHDT, CDR2 FYEKMQ (reference sequence). CDR3 length: 16 residues. CDR3 DNA (partial): TGTGCCAGCAGCTCGCGGAAAGGGACAGCCGAAGAGACC. Translation gives CASSSRKGTAEET. The complete CDR3 protein is CASSSRKGTAEETQYF.

Considering frequency, this clone is medium-sized (0.01 to 0.1%). The CDR3 end falls 3 residues outside the read, so it is completed with the germline J gene. The rearrangement joins TRBV9 to TRBJ2-4; possibly TRBD2 for D (6 bases). Per germline, CDR1 SGDLS and CDR2 YYNGEE. This CDR3 is 14 amino acids long. V was trimmed by 0 bases and J by 4 bases, leaving 8 bases between them. The CDR3 here is CASSVDSGKNIQYF. The sequenced part of the CDR3 DNA is TGTGCCAGCAGCGTAGATAGCGGTAAAAACATT.

In regard to this clone: The read falls 3 residues short of the CDR3 end, and the missing part is taken from the germline J gene. The rearrangement links TRBV6-2 or TRBV6-3 to TRBJ2-7; perhaps TRBD1 as D (5 bases). This CDR3 contains 14 residues. Germline-derived CDR1 and CDR2 are MNHEY and SVGEGT. V lost 7 bases, J lost 3 bases, and 16 bases lay in between. CDR3 amino acids: CASNRLQARYEQYF. The covered CDR3 bases are TGTGCCAGCAATAGATTACAGGCCCGCTACGAG.

Note on this clone: The DNA ends 3 residues before the CDR3 does, and the rest of the CDR3 is filled in from the germline J gene. The rearrangement uses TRBV19 and TRBJ2-7; TRBD2 matches 8 bases. The trim removed 1 base at V and 5 bases at J, leaving 10 bases unmatched. The germline CDR1 and CDR2 sequences are LNHDA and SQIVND (reference sequence). The CDR3 has 16 residues. This CDR3 reads CASSIVSSGSFDEQYF. The CDR3 DNA, read in part, is TGTGCCAGTAGTATAGTGTCCAGCGGGAGCTTCGACGAG. Based on the CDR3 plus reference TRBV19 and TRBJ2-7, the full variable domain is DGGITQSPKYLFRKEGQNVTLSCEQNLNHDAMYWYRQDPGQGLRLIYYSQIVNDFQKGDIAEGYSVSREKKESFPLTVTSAQKNPTAFYLCASSIVSSGSFDEQYFGPGTRLTVT.

Notes on this clone: Coverage ceases 3 residues before the CDR3 finishes, and the germline J gene fills in the end. The chain employs TRBV19 and TRBJ1-1; the D gene is possibly TRBD1 (5 bases). CDR3 length equals 17 residues. Germline CDR1 reads LNHDA; CDR2 reads SQIVND (reference sequence). Between the trimmed V and J ends, which lost 0 bases and 0 bases, there was a span of 14 bases. The sequenced CDR3 bases are TGTGCCAGTAGTATAGATCGAGGGGTGGGGTTGAACACTGAA. As protein: CASSIDRGVGLNTE. The entire CDR3 is CASSIDRGVGLNTEAFF.

Turning to this clone: The CDR3 goes on 3 residues after the read ends, and that part is filled in from the germline J gene. This chain links TRBV20-1 with TRBJ2-5; no clear D gene. The CDR3 length is 16 residues. Germline loops: CDR1 DFQATT, CDR2 SNEGSKA (reference sequence). The ends were cut back, 0 bases at V and 3 bases at J, with 17 bases in the middle. CDR3 protein: CSARDQAPNAKETQYF. The DNA read from the CDR3 is TGCAGTGCTAGAGATCAAGCACCAAACGCCAAAGAGACC.

The chain's CDR3 is CASTPGQVMNTEAFF. The CDR3 DNA, read in part, is TGTGCCAGTACCCCCGGACAGGTCATGAACACTGAA. The chain joins TRBV19 to TRBJ1-1, with TRBD1 matching 7 bases. Read coverage stops 3 residues before the CDR3 terminus; the germline J gene supplies the remainder. Trimming cost V 7 bases and J 0 bases; bases outside gene matches: 8. This CDR3 contains 15 residues. Germline V lookup: CDR1 LNHDA, CDR2 SQIVND (reference sequence).

Of note for this clone: The read gets to within 3 residues of the CDR3 end, and the germline J gene fills in the rest. The chain has TRBV7-2 and TRBJ2-6; unclear D gene. The CDR3 spans 13 residues. Trimming removed 3 bases at V and 2 bases at J, with 2 bases between. Per the germline V gene, CDR1 is SGHTA and CDR2 is FQGNSA. CDR3 sequence: CASSFTGANVLTF. The sequenced part of the CDR3 DNA is TGTGCCAGCAGCTTCACTGGGGCCAACGTC.

This clone is classed as medium-sized (0.01 to 0.1%) by frequency. Read sequence stops 3 residues before the CDR3 end, and the germline J gene provides the missing end. The V and J genes are TRBV30 and TRBJ1-4, with D possibly being TRBD1 (6 bases). This CDR3 contains 13 residues. Trimming cost V 2 bases and J 7 bases, with 11 bases left between them. From germline, CDR1 is GTSNPN and CDR2 SVGIG (reference sequence). The part of the CDR3 DNA that was read is TGTGCCTGGAGTTTAGGGGGTACTGAAAAA. Protein: CAWSLGGTEK. The complete CDR3 reads CAWSLGGTEKLFF.

Worth noting for this clone: The read finishes 3 residues shy of the CDR3 end, and the germline J gene is used to complete it. The V call is TRBV18, the J call TRBJ1-3, with 9 positions matching TRBD1. Per the germline V gene, CDR1 is KGHSH and CDR2 is LQKENI. The CDR3 has 15 amino acids. V trimming: 6 bases; J trimming: 4 bases; junction bases outside the gene matches: 7. The part of the CDR3 DNA that was read is TGTGCCAGCTCCCCGGGACAGGGAGGAGGAAACACC. This sequence encodes CASSPGQGGGNT. The whole CDR3 region reads CASSPGQGGGNTIYF.

A note on this clone: Read data end 3 residues before the CDR3 end; the end is taken from the germline J gene. This rearrangement joins TRBV29-1 to TRBJ1-1, with TRBD1 matching over 7 bases. This CDR3 has 12 residues. Germline values: CDR1 SQVTM, CDR2 ANQGSEA. V shed 7 bases, J shed 5 bases, and the junction held 7 bases outside the gene matches. The CDR3 sequence: CSGYRGETEAFF. The part of the CDR3 DNA that was read is TGCAGCGGTTACAGGGGCGAGACTGAA.

Concerning this clone: The CDR3 end falls 3 residues outside the read, so it is completed with the germline J gene. V usage is TRBV19 and J usage is TRBJ1-2, with D perhaps matching TRBD1 (6 bases). The CDR3 consists of 12 residues. Germline assignment: CDR1 LNHDA and CDR2 SQIVND (reference sequence). The chain's CDR3 is CASKGTGRGYTF. CDR3 bases read: TGTGCCAGTAAGGGCACAGGGCGAGGC.

Remarks on this clone: The read stops 3 residues short of the end of the CDR3; the missing end is completed from the germline J gene. The gene calls are TRBV11-2 and TRBJ2-3, with 7 bases fitting TRBD2. Germline loops: CDR1 SGHAT, CDR2 FQNNGV. The CDR3 totals 14 residues. V trimming: 3 bases; J trimming: 6 bases; junction bases outside the gene matches: 6. The covered CDR3 bases are TGTGCCAGCAGCTTCCCCAGCGGGGCGGATACG. Amino acid sequence: CASSFPSGADT. The full-length CDR3 reads as CASSFPSGADTQYF.

About this clone itself: Coverage ceases 3 residues before the CDR3 finishes, and the germline J gene fills in the end. The genes are TRBV7-2 and TRBJ2-1, with D unclear. The CDR3 is 15 residues long. CDR1 and CDR2 from the germline V gene are SGHTA and FQGNSA. V was shortened by 0 bases and J by 9 bases, with 15 bases between the two germline ends. The CDR3 region is CASSLAKSYWPEQFF. Incomplete CDR3 DNA: TGTGCCAGCAGCTTAGCCAAATCTTATTGGCCTGAG.

For this clone: Sequencing ends 3 residues short of the CDR3 end; the germline J gene provides the rest. V and J are TRBV19 and TRBJ2-2, with 7 bases that match TRBD2. Germline V gives CDR1 LNHDA, CDR2 SQIVND (reference sequence). This CDR3 region has 17 residues. The ends lost 6 bases at V and 2 bases at J; junction bases unmatched: 12. The CDR3 sequence: CASSPFGGTGNTGELFF. The CDR3 bases that were read are TGTGCCAGTAGCCCGTTCGGGGGGACGGGTAACACCGGGGAG.

Concerning this clone itself: The read terminates 3 residues ahead of where the CDR3 ends, so the germline J gene completes it. The chain links TRBV7-9 to TRBJ1-1, with TRBD1 identical over 8 bases. This CDR3 comprises 15 residues. Trimming removed 5 bases from V and 6 bases from J; junction bases left unmatched: 11. Germline V gene data show CDR1 as SEHNR and CDR2 as FQNEAQ (reference sequence). CDR3 residues: CASSPQGETTAEAFF. The covered CDR3 bases are TGTGCCAGCAGCCCACAGGGGGAGACGACGGCTGAA.

Of note for this clone: The CDR3 end falls 3 residues outside the read, so it is completed with the germline J gene. The J gene is TRBJ2-2, the V gene TRBV29-1; weak D call: TRBD2 (5 bases). The ends were cut back, 5 bases at V and 7 bases at J, with 11 bases in the middle. Per the germline V gene, CDR1 is SQVTM and CDR2 is ANQGSEA. The CDR3 spans 12 residues. This CDR3 reads CSVIRGIGELFF. Partial CDR3 DNA: TGCAGCGTTATTCGGGGAATCGGGGAG.

Worth noting for this clone: Coverage ceases 3 residues before the CDR3 finishes, and the germline J gene fills in the end. The genes are TRBV2 and TRBJ2-1; a possible D gene is TRBD1 (5 bases). Trimming cost V 0 bases and J 3 bases, with 12 bases left between them. CDR3 length: 16 amino acids. Germline V gene data show CDR1 as SNHLY and CDR2 as FYNNEI. The CDR3 spells CASSEALGVGYNEQFF. The sequenced CDR3 bases are TGTGCCAGCAGTGAAGCGCTAGGGGTGGGCTACAATGAG.

Note on this clone: The read terminates 3 residues ahead of where the CDR3 ends, so the germline J gene completes it. V is TRBV2 and J is TRBJ2-1, with TRBD2 as a possible D gene (5 bases). Looked up from germline, CDR1 is SNHLY and CDR2 is FYNNEI. The CDR3 has 13 residues. The ends were cut back, 4 bases at V and 3 bases at J, with 7 bases in the middle. CDR3 sequence reads: CASSVGLYNEQFF. Incomplete CDR3 DNA: TGTGCCAGCAGTGTCGGACTCTACAATGAG.

In terms of frequency, this clone is medium-sized. The read gets to within 3 residues of the CDR3 end, and the germline J gene fills in the rest. J is TRBJ1-5 and V is TRBV18, with D tentatively TRBD1 (6 bases). V lost 6 bases, J lost 0 bases, and 12 bases lay in between. Per germline, CDR1 KGHSH and CDR2 LQKENI. The CDR3 spans 15 residues. CDR3 bases read: TGTGCCAGCTCCGATCAGGGGTATAGCAATCAGCCC. Protein: CASSDQGYSNQP. The full CDR3 is CASSDQGYSNQPQHF.

CDR3 protein: CASSPAQGDWADTQYF. The part of the CDR3 DNA that was read is TGTGCCAGCAGTCCCGCCCAGGGCGACTGGGCAGATACG. The V and J genes are TRBV7-6 and TRBJ2-3; possibly TRBD1 for D (5 bases). The CDR3 goes on 3 residues after the read ends, and that part is filled in from the germline J gene. Trimming stripped 6 bases from V and 4 bases from J, with 20 bases between. Germline values: CDR1 SGHVS, CDR2 FNYEAQ. CDR3 size: 16 residues.

Note on this clone: Read sequence stops 3 residues before the CDR3 end, and the germline J gene provides the missing end. This chain connects TRBV20-1 to TRBJ1-6, with 8 bases lining up with TRBD1. The CDR3 consists of 14 residues. Unmatched junction bases numbered 11, after V lost 6 bases and J lost 10 bases. CDR1 and CDR2 (germline): DFQATT, SNEGSKA (reference sequence). CDR3 DNA, as far as it was read: TGCAGTGCCCCGACCGGACAGGGTACGTCACCC. As protein: CSAPTGQGTSP. The whole CDR3 reads CSAPTGQGTSPLHF.

On this clone: The read is 3 residues too short to cover the CDR3 end, so that end is filled in from the germline J gene. The chain employs TRBV19 and TRBJ2-4; D might be TRBD2 (6 bases). V gave up 0 bases and J gave up 3 bases, with 9 bases separating them. Germline V gene data show CDR1 as LNHDA and CDR2 as SQIVND (reference sequence). This CDR3 contains 15 residues. CDR3 protein: CASSIEGGNKNIQYF. The DNA read from the CDR3 is TGTGCCAGTAGTATAGAAGGCGGGAACAAAAACATT.

As to this clone: Sequencing ends 3 residues short of the CDR3 end; the germline J gene provides the rest. The chain combines TRBV7-2 with TRBJ1-4; 7 nucleotides match TRBD1. V dropped 5 bases and J dropped 5; count of bases not matched to a gene: 8. The CDR3 consists of 15 residues. The germline gives CDR1 SGHTA, CDR2 FQGNSA. This CDR3 is CASSPQGGPNEKLFF. The covered CDR3 bases are TGTGCCAGCAGCCCCCAGGGGGGCCCGAATGAAAAA.